The 30 T cell receptor beta chains given below trace back to one sample, sequenced in a study of Graves' ophthalmopathy and Graves' hyperthyroidism. The authors amplified TCR beta CDR3 regions, and they did so from RNA transcripts for repertoire sequencing. The first round was an RT-PCR with HTBI primers, and the second round was a multiplex PCR. TCRdb re-called the multiplex PCR reads through MiXCR, storing one row per CDR3 protein. The sample shows some 150,000 distinct CDR3 sequences, approximately 40% of them seen only once. The sequenced sample was peripheral blood. The receptors shown here come from a man in his thirties or forties with Graves' ophthalmopathy.

The rearrangement joins TRBV28 to TRBJ2-5; D perhaps matches TRBD2 (6 bases). The CDR3 spans 14 residues. Trimming left V 3 bases short and J 2 bases short, with 10 bases between. Germline CDR1 is MDHEN and CDR2 is SYDVKM. The CDR3 spells CASSFGAGQETQYF. DNA for the CDR3: TGTGCCAGCAGTTTTGGGGCGGGACAAGAGACCCAGTACTTC.

This clonotype was detected ten times or more. The J gene is TRBJ2-3, the V gene TRBV12-3 or TRBV12-4, with 7 bases identical to TRBD2. The CDR3 is 13 residues long. V lost 5 bases, J lost 7 bases, and 6 bases stayed unmatched. CDR3 sequence (DNA): TGTGCCAGCAGTGCCACTAGCGCGAATACGCAGTATTTT. This codes for CASSATSANTQYF.

There are many counts of this clonotype. The chain combines TRBV7-2 with TRBJ2-4; TRBD1 is a possible D gene (5 bases). Per the germline V gene, CDR1 is SGHTA and CDR2 is FQGNSA. This CDR3 region has 12 residues. V shed 5 bases and J shed 6 bases, with 8 bases lying between them. In nucleotides, the CDR3 is TGTGCCAGCAGCCAGGACATAAACATTCAGTACTTC. Translated, it gives CASSQDINIQYF.

This clonotype was counted many times. The V and J genes are TRBV19 and TRBJ1-5; the D gene is possibly TRBD1 (6 bases). This CDR3 region has 16 residues. CDR1 and CDR2 from the germline V gene are LNHDA and SQIVND (reference sequence). V lost 7 bases and J 8 bases, leaving 24 bases between the germline ends. CDR3 DNA: TGTGCCAGTATTTCACCCGGGGGGGGTAGGGACAAGCCCCAGCATTTT. Its protein product is CASISPGGGRDKPQHF.

This clonotype was seen many times. The gene calls are TRBV3-1 and TRBJ1-5; D gene unclear. The germline CDR1 and CDR2 sequences are LGHDT and YNNKEL (reference sequence). V dropped 0 bases and J dropped 0 bases, with 18 bases sitting between them. The CDR3 has 19 residues. The CDR3 is CASSQDRMEDHPSNQPQHF. The CDR3 nucleotides read TGTGCCAGCAGCCAAGATCGAATGGAGGACCACCCTAGCAATCAGCCCCAGCATTTT.

Of note for this clonotype: A junction end diverges from the germline sequence, so it may reflect a read error. The chain carries TRBV27 and TRBJ1-5; D perhaps matches TRBD1 (5 bases). The CDR3 spans 17 residues. In germline, CDR1 is MNHEY, CDR2 SMNVEV (reference sequence). CDR3 region: CANSPRGGPYSNQPQHF. The CDR3 nucleotides are TGTGCCAACAGTCCTCGTGGGGGACCCTATAGCAATCAGCCCCAGCATTTT.

This clonotype was seen at least ten times. The gene calls are TRBV4-1 and TRBJ2-4, with D unclear. V lost 0 bases to trimming and J lost 2 bases, with 14 bases between them. The CDR3 runs to 17 residues. CDR1 and CDR2 from the germline V gene are MGHRA and YSYEKL. DNA of the CDR3: TGCGCCAGCAGCCAAGAGCCAGTTATCCGGACCAAAAACATTCAGTACTTC. This translates into CASSQEPVIRTKNIQYF.

V usage is TRBV4-2 and J usage is TRBJ2-7; 9 bases line up with TRBD2. CDR3 size: 16 residues. Germline trimming cut 0 bases from V and 0 bases from J; bases unmatched to any gene: 3. CDR1 is LGHNA, CDR2 YNFKEQ, per germline. DNA of the CDR3: TGTGCCAGCAGCCAAGATCTAGCGGGGTTCTCCTACGAGCAGTACTTC. Translating gives CASSQDLAGFSYEQYF.

There are a few counts of this clonotype. This chain links TRBV28 with TRBJ1-2; a possible D gene is TRBD1 (5 bases). The CDR3 has 16 amino acids. CDR1 is MDHEN, CDR2 SYDVKM, per germline. V shed 7 bases and J shed 4 bases, with 22 bases lying between them. This chain's CDR3 is CASTHYQRGMGYGYTF. CDR3 coding DNA: TGTGCCAGCACCCACTACCAAAGGGGAATGGGCTATGGCTACACCTTC.

This clonotype was detected ten times or more. The chain recombines TRBV29-1 with TRBJ1-2; TRBD1 is a possible D gene (5 bases). Trimming left V 5 bases short and J 4 bases short, with 11 bases between. The CDR3 totals 12 residues. CDR1 is SQVTM, CDR2 ANQGSEA, per germline. CDR3 residues: CSVLDRIYGYTF. CDR3 coding DNA: TGCAGCGTTCTTGACAGAATCTATGGCTACACCTTC.

The V gene is TRBV14, the J gene TRBJ1-6; D is unclear. Per the germline V gene, CDR1 is SGHDN and CDR2 is FVKESK. V dropped 4 bases and J dropped 8 bases, with 6 bases sitting between them. The CDR3 consists of 12 residues. The DNA of the CDR3 is TGTGCCAGCAGCCTTTTCGATTCACCCCTCCACTTT. As protein: CASSLFDSPLHF. Full variable domain (rest looked up from reference TRBV14 and TRBJ1-6): EAGVTQFPSHSVIEKGQTVTLRCDPISGHDNLYWYRRVMGKEIKFLLHFVKESKQDESGMPNNRFLAERTGGTYSTLKVQPAELEDSGVYFCASSLFDSPLHFGNGTRLTVT.

This clonotype was observed at least ten times. The chain employs TRBV28 and TRBJ1-3, with unresolved D. Trimming removed 3 bases from V and 3 bases from J, with 6 bases in between. CDR1 is MDHEN, CDR2 SYDVKM, per germline. CDR3 size: 13 residues. The chain's CDR3 is CASSLTGGNTIYF. The DNA for the CDR3 is TGTGCCAGCAGTTTGACCGGTGGAAACACCATATATTTT.

This clonotype showed up many times. J is TRBJ1-1 and V is TRBV7-8, with TRBD1 matching over 7 bases. CDR3 length: 16 residues. Germline V gene sequence: CDR1 SGHVS, CDR2 FQNEAQ. V gave up 7 bases and J gave up 1 base; unmatched junction bases: 12. This CDR3 is CASTQFWYRGNTEAFF. Written as DNA, the CDR3 is TGTGCCAGCACCCAATTTTGGTACAGGGGGAACACTGAAGCTTTCTTT. Filled out from reference TRBV7-8 and TRBJ1-1, the complete variable domain reads GAGVSQSPRYKVAKRGQDVALRCDPISGHVSLFWYQQALGQGPEFLTYFQNEAQLDKSGLPSDRFFAERPEGSVSTLKIQRTQQEDSAVYLCASTQFWYRGNTEAFFGQGTRLTVV.

The V gene is TRBV5-6, the J gene TRBJ1-2, with 9 bases fitting TRBD1. This CDR3 spans 14 amino acids. Germline assignment: CDR1 SGHDT and CDR2 YYEEEE. The junction had 2 bases not matched to a gene; V was cut back by 2 bases and J by 3 bases. CDR3 nucleotide sequence: TGTGCCAGCAGCTTCTGGACAGGGGACTATGGCTACACCTTC. This translates into CASSFWTGDYGYTF. Variable domain in full (rest from reference TRBV5-6 and TRBJ1-2): DAGVTQSPTHLIKTRGQQVTLRCSPKSGHDTVSWYQQALGQGPQFIFQYYEEEERQRGNFPDRFSGHQFPNYSSELNVNALLLGDSALYLCASSFWTGDYGYTFGSGTRLTVV.

This clonotype was counted at least ten times. This chain uses TRBV11-2 with TRBJ1-2, with D tentatively TRBD1 (5 bases). Germline CDR1 is SGHAT and CDR2 is FQNNGV. Trimming pared 5 bases from V and 8 bases from J, leaving 21 bases between. The CDR3 totals 15 residues. The CDR3 DNA sequence: TGTGCCAGCAGCCTCAGGGACGGATGGGGTCGAGGCTACACCTTC. It specifies CASSLRDGWGRGYTF. The full variable domain, its missing parts supplied by reference TRBV11-2 and TRBJ1-2, is EAGVAQSPRYKIIEKRQSVAFWCNPISGHATLYWYQQILGQGPKLLIQFQNNGVVDDSQLPKDRFSAERLKGVDSTLKIQPAKLEDSAVYLCASSLRDGWGRGYTFGSGTRLTVV.

This clonotype has at least ten counts. The chain carries TRBV5-6 and TRBJ2-7, with 7 bases that match TRBD1. The CDR3 spans 14 residues. CDR1 is SGHDT and CDR2 is YYEEEE in the germline V gene. The V and J ends lost 0 bases and 3 bases, in that order; junction bases with no gene match: 3. The CDR3 DNA sequence: TGTGCCAGCAGCTTGGGGGACAGCAGCTACGAGCAGTACTTC. It codes for CASSLGDSSYEQYF.

In its sample, this clonotype was seen a few times. This sequence joins TRBV11-1 and TRBJ2-7; 9 bases are shared with TRBD1. Germline V gene lookup returns CDR1 SGHAT and CDR2 FQDESV (reference sequence). J was trimmed by 5 bases and V by 5 bases; bases with no gene match: 7. CDR3 length: 14 residues. CDR3 loop: CASSNRDRAHEQYF. The CDR3 nucleotides are TGTGCCAGCAGCAACCGGGACAGGGCCCACGAGCAGTACTTC.

CDR3 coding DNA: TGTGCCAGCAGTCCTACAGGGTTAAACATTCAGTACTTC. Translation: CASSPTGLNIQYF. The V gene is TRBV12-3 or TRBV12-4, the J gene TRBJ2-4; weak D call: TRBD1 (6 bases). Trimming took off 5 bases at V and 6 bases at J, with 11 bases between the two ends. This CDR3 is built from 13 residues.

This clonotype occurred many times. The chain carries TRBV5-1 and TRBJ2-6; no clear D. The germline gives CDR1 SGHRS, CDR2 YFSETQ. With 0 bases removed from V and 4 bases from J, the gap between germline ends came to 5 bases. This CDR3 is built from 14 residues. The CDR3 DNA reads as TGCGCCAGCAGCTTGGAGCGAGGGGCCAACGTCCTGACTTTC. Translating gives CASSLERGANVLTF.

This clonotype was found many times. The V call is TRBV6-1, the J call TRBJ1-3; the D is unclear. Germline V gene data show CDR1 as MNHNS and CDR2 as SASEGT. Trimming took off 2 bases at V and 4 bases at J, with 12 bases between the two ends. This CDR3 has 15 residues. In DNA form, the CDR3 reads TGTGCCAGCAGTGAAAACGGGGATGGAGGAAACACCATATATTTT. Its translation: CASSENGDGGNTIYF.

This CDR3 reads CASSTHRDLNTGELFF. The CDR3 coding sequence is TGTGCCAGCAGTACCCACCGGGACCTTAACACCGGGGAGCTGTTTTTT. This chain links TRBV6-2 or TRBV6-3 with TRBJ2-2; possibly TRBD1 or TRBD2 for D (5 bases each). Germline V gene lookup returns CDR1 MNHEY and CDR2 SVGEGT. This CDR3 spans 16 amino acids. Trimming shortened V by 5 bases and J by 2 bases, and 15 bases separated the two germline ends.

This clonotype was seen many times. CDR3 DNA: TGTGCCAGCAGTTTCGGGGGCTCTGAAGCTTTCTTT. Translated, it gives CASSFGGSEAFF. The chain couples TRBV27 to TRBJ1-1; D is perhaps TRBD1 (6 bases). Germline CDR1 is MNHEY and CDR2 is SMNVEV (reference sequence). The CDR3 loop spans 12 amino acids. Trimming took 3 bases from V and 6 from J, leaving 8 bases between them.

This rearrangement joins TRBV12-3 or TRBV12-4 to TRBJ2-5; 8 bases map to TRBD2. The CDR3 sequence is 14 residues long. Trimming removed 1 base from V and 5 bases from J; junction bases left unmatched: 3. CDR3 nucleotide sequence: TGTGCCAGCAGTTTAGGCGGGAGGATGGAGACCCAGTACTTC. It codes for CASSLGGRMETQYF.

The CDR3 is CASTSGARETQYF. Written as DNA, the CDR3 is TGTGCCAGCACCTCAGGGGCCCGAGAGACCCAGTACTTC. J is TRBJ2-5 and V is TRBV28; possible D gene TRBD1, 6 bases. V was cut by 7 bases and J by 4 bases, with 13 bases left in between. The CDR3 runs to 13 residues. Per the germline V gene, CDR1 is MDHEN and CDR2 is SYDVKM.

The chain joins TRBV6-5 to TRBJ1-6; D gene unclear. CDR3 size: 14 residues. Germline CDR1 reads MNHEY; CDR2 reads SVGAGI. Trimming cost V 2 bases and J 8 bases, with 10 bases left between them. CDR3: CASSYADSHSPLHF. The DNA for the CDR3 is TGTGCCAGCAGTTACGCTGATAGTCATTCACCCCTCCACTTT.

DNA of the CDR3: TGCAGTGCTAGCGGACTAGCGGGACGAGGAGTGACCCAGTACTTC. Encoded protein: CSASGLAGRGVTQYF. This rearrangement joins TRBV20-1 to TRBJ2-5, with 12 bases lining up with TRBD2. With 3 bases clipped from V and 7 bases from J, the junction kept 9 bases outside the gene matches. Germline CDR1 and CDR2: DFQATT and SNEGSKA (reference sequence). The CDR3 sequence is 15 residues long.

The gene calls are TRBV12-3 or TRBV12-4 and TRBJ1-2; 10 bases agree with TRBD1. The CDR3 covers 14 residues. The trim removed 3 bases at V and 3 bases at J, leaving 1 base unmatched. The DNA for the CDR3 is TGTGCCAGCAGTTTGACAGGGGGCTACTATGGCTACACCTTC. This encodes CASSLTGGYYGYTF.

J is TRBJ2-5 and V is TRBV28; 9 positions match TRBD1. The germline gives CDR1 MDHEN, CDR2 SYDVKM. V lost 7 bases to trimming and J lost 5 bases; unmatched junction nucleotides: 14. The CDR3 extends over 16 amino acids. CDR3 sequence reads: CASTLAPGQGGETQYF. CDR3 coding DNA: TGTGCCAGCACTCTTGCCCCGGGACAGGGCGGTGAGACCCAGTACTTC. The whole variable domain, remainder taken from reference TRBV28 and TRBJ2-5, is DVKVTQSSRYLVKRTGEKVFLECVQDMDHENMFWYRQDPGLGLRLIYFSYDVKMKEKGDIPEGYSVSREKKERFSLILESASTNQTSMYLCASTLAPGQGGETQYFGPGTRLLVL.

At least ten counts were recorded for this clonotype. The chain employs TRBV12-3 or TRBV12-4 and TRBJ2-7; 7 bases line up with TRBD1. The trim removed 3 bases at V and 3 bases at J, leaving 5 bases unmatched. The CDR3 has 14 residues. The CDR3 coding sequence is TGTGCCAGCAGTTTTGGTGGGACAGACTACGAGCAGTACTTC. Protein product: CASSFGGTDYEQYF.

This clonotype came up many times. The CDR3 sequence is CASSPRIMNTEAFF. The CDR3 nucleotides are TGTGCCAGCAGTCCTCGGATTATGAACACTGAAGCTTTCTTT. This chain joins TRBV12-3 or TRBV12-4 and TRBJ1-1; D is unresolved. The CDR3 contains 14 residues. The ends were cut back, 5 bases at V and 0 bases at J, with 10 bases in the middle.